The present T cell receptor beta chain was sequenced within a study of CD8 T cells in Susac syndrome. Random hexamers served to reverse transcribe about 0.5 to 1 ug RNA. Amplification of the TCR beta CDR3 was carried out by immunoSEQ multiplex PCR, which spanned a total of 54 Vbeta and 13 Jbeta segments. TCRdb ran MiXCR on the immunoSEQ multiplex PCR reads and lists one entry per CDR3 protein. The profile covers 100,000 to 150,000 distinct CDR3 sequences, with about 92% appearing a single time and 0.093% taken by the ten largest. TCR beta sequences were obtained from blood CD8+ and CD4+ T cells. Each multiple sclerosis control was a treatment-naive patient with relapsing-remitting disease that was either stable or active. The TEMRA cells underwent FACS enrichment, while the CD8+ and CD4+ T cells underwent negative isolation. The CDR3 is made up of 15 amino acids. V was clipped by 8 bases and J by 4 bases; unmatched bases: 9. Germline lookup yields CDR1 MNHNS and CDR2 SASEGT.

The chain combines TRBV6-1 with TRBJ2-5; 11 positions agree with TRBD2. Sequenced material: CD4+ T cells from PBMCs. The TCR originated in a human donor with multiple sclerosis. CDR3 DNA: TGTGCCAGCGGTCTAGCGGGGGGCCAAATAGAGACCCAGTACTTC. This codes for CASGLAGGQIETQYF.